The present T cell receptor (beta chain) was sequenced within a study of human T cells and chemical hapten exposure. Study observations and caveats: It was expanded TCRs that formed significantly more large CDR3 similarity clusters than controls did. Counts of TCRs above 1 in 1000 frequency stayed unchanged with DPC sensitization.

This clonotype was counted between two and nine times. Its matching antigen is unknown. The time point here: patch test 3, about 24 weeks after DPC sensitization. Treatment defined: therapeutic diphenylcyclopropenone sensitization with weekly scalp DPC. This CDR3 is 16 amino acids long. From germline, CDR1 is DFQATT and CDR2 SNEGSKA (reference sequence). V dropped 5 bases and J dropped 5; count of bases not matched to a gene: 16. MiXCR was run by TCRdb on the RACE reads, yielding one entry per CDR3 protein. This sample carries roughly 97,000 distinct CDR3 sequences, 27% of them seen once, and the ten largest clones take about a tenth.

The clonotype comes from a middle-aged man with alopecia areata. Some clones in this sample may be carry-over from other donors' samples. The material was whole blood, obtained in connection with sensitization to the hapten diphenylcyclopropenone (DPC). The genes are TRBV20-1 and TRBJ2-5; 8 bases align to TRBD2. The CDR3 loop reads CSAFSAPTSGRETQYF. The CDR3 DNA reads as TGCAGTGCTTTCTCAGCCCCCACTAGCGGACGGGAGACCCAGTACTTC.